Following are 2 T cell receptor beta chains from one sample sequenced in a study of PD-1 blockade in classical Hodgkin lymphoma. Sequenced by immunoSEQ multiplex PCR; TCRdb stores in-frame clones only, minus some. Here the sample spans 60,000 to 65,000 clones, approximately 88% being singletons. Brentuximab vedotin exposure varied among the patients, all of whom had relapsed after autologous stem cell transplantation. This specimen consisted of peripheral blood mononuclear cells (PBMCs), obtained at baseline. The receptor source for this set is a human donor with classical Hodgkin lymphoma.

V is TRBV7-9 and J is TRBJ1-2; D unclear. Germline CDR1 reads SEHNR; CDR2 reads FQNEAQ (reference sequence). V was trimmed by 5 bases and J by 2 bases, leaving 15 bases between them. The CDR3 consists of 15 residues. The CDR3 bases are TGTGCCAGCAGCCCGCCCCCGGCCGGGAACTATGGCTACACCTTC. Translating gives CASSPPPAGNYGYTF.

The chain carries TRBV30 and TRBJ1-4; tentatively, D is TRBD1 (6 bases). CDR3 length equals 14 residues. CDR1 is GTSNPN, CDR2 SVGIG, per germline (reference sequence). Trimming removed 5 bases at V and 3 bases at J, with 13 bases between. The CDR3 sequence: CAWDSGDANEKLFF. The CDR3 nucleotides read TGTGCCTGGGACTCAGGGGACGCTAATGAAAAACTGTTTTTT.